This T cell receptor beta chain was captured by sequencing in a study of radiation and T cells in renal cell carcinoma. Deletions cut 2 bases from V and 0 bases from J, with 9 bases between. The germline V gene encodes CDR1 MNHNS and CDR2 SASEGT. This CDR3 is built from 15 residues. Time point specified: blood 2 weeks post-SBRT. Treatment indicated: 15 Gy SBRT to primary tumor, nephrectomy 4 weeks later. Serial blood draws occurred at baseline and 2 and 4 weeks post-SBRT. This renal cell carcinoma was of the clear cell type. The repertoire was sequenced with immunoSEQ multiplex PCR; TCRdb's copy has only in-frame clones and lacks some. The sample lists about 150,000 clones, around 90% seen once, with approximately 13% in the top ten. The study, taken as a whole, reports: Pretreatment tumor biopsies were lacking, so baseline clonotypes are unknown.

As regards this clone: The target antigen is unknown.

The TCR comes from a woman aged 50 to 60 with renal cell carcinoma. The sequenced sample was blood, obtained from a patient whose treatment included radiotherapy and nephrectomy. This chain uses TRBV6-1 with TRBJ2-3; D is ambiguous. The CDR3 loop is CASSETRVSTDTQYF. DNA of the CDR3: TGTGCCAGCAGTGAAACGCGTGTTAGCACAGATACGCAGTATTTT.